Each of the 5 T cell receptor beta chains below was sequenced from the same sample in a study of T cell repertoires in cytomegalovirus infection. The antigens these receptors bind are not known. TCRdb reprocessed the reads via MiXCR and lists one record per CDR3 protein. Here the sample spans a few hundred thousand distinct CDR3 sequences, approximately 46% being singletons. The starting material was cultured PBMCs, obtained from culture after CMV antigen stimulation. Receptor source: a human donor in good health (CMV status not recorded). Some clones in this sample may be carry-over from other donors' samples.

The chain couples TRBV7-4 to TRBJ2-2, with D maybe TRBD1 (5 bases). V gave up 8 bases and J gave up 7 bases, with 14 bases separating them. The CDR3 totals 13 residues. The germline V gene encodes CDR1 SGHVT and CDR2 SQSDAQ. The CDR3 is CASCQGEHGELFF. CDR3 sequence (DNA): TGTGCCAGCTGCCAGGGCGAACACGGGGAGCTGTTTTTT.

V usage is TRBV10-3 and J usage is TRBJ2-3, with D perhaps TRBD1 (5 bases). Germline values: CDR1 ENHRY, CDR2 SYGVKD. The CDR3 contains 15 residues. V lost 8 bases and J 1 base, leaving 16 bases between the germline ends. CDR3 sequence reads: CAIGSLRGGTDTQYF. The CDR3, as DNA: TGTGCCATCGGCTCCCTAAGGGGTGGCACAGATACGCAGTATTTT.

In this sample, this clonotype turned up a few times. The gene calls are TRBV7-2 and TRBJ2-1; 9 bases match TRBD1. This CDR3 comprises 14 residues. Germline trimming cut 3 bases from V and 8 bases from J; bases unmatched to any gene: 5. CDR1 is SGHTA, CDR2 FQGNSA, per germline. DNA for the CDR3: TGTGCCAGCAGCTTTTGGGACAGGGATCATGAGCAGTTCTTC. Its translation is CASSFWDRDHEQFF.

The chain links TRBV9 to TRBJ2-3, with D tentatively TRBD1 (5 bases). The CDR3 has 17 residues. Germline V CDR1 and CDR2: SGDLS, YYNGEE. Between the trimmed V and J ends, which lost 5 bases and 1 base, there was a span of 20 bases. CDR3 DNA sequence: TGTGCCAGCAGTAACCCCCCAGGGAAGTTGGGCACAGATACGCAGTATTTT. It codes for CASSNPPGKLGTDTQYF.

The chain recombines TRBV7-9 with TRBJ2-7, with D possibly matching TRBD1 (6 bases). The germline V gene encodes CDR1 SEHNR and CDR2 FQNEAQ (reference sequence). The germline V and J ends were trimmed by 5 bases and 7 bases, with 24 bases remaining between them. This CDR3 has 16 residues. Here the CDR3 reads CASSPIHRDKGEEQYF. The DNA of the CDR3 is TGTGCCAGCAGCCCCATACACCGGGACAAGGGGGAAGAGCAGTACTTC.